These 25 T cell receptor beta chains came from one sample sequenced in a study of blood T cell repertoires in COVID-19. Profiled with immunoSEQ multiplex PCR; TCRdb holds only in-frame clones, not every one. This repertoire shows about 140,000 clones, 60% to 80% found once; its top ten account for 2.5% to 3%. Sequencing was done on a sample of PBMCs or T cells enriched from blood (not recorded which). These receptor sequences come from a woman between 50 and 59 years old who had recovered from COVID-19.

This clone was seen more than once but under ten times. This sample also contains other DNA sequences that code for the same CDR3. The chain uses TRBV7-2 and TRBJ2-1, with TRBD1 matching 8 bases. V lost 5 bases to trimming and J lost 2 bases; unmatched junction nucleotides: 5. This CDR3 is built from 15 residues. In germline, CDR1 is SGHTA, CDR2 FQGNSA. CDR3 protein: CASSRDRGTYNEQFF. CDR3 nucleotide sequence: TGTGCCAGCAGCAGAGACAGGGGAACCTACAATGAGCAGTTCTTC.

V and J are TRBV28 and TRBJ2-3, with a possible D match to TRBD1 (5 bases). V lost 5 bases and J lost 5, with 8 bases in between. The CDR3 totals 12 residues. Germline V gene data show CDR1 as MDHEN and CDR2 as SYDVKM. CDR3 DNA sequence: TGTGCCAGCAGTACCGGACAAGATACGCAGTATTTT. Translated: CASSTGQDTQYF.

The chain is built from TRBV18 and TRBJ2-2, with a weak D call TRBD1 (6 bases). Trimming shortened V by 4 bases and J by 4 bases, and 22 bases separated the two germline ends. CDR3 size: 18 residues. Germline CDR1 and CDR2: KGHSH and LQKENI. The CDR3: CASSLATVGQRATGELFF. CDR3 nucleotide sequence: TGTGCCAGCTCACTAGCCACCGTAGGACAGAGGGCCACCGGGGAGCTGTTTTTT. The full variable domain, with the rest looked up from reference TRBV18 and TRBJ2-2, is NAGVMQNPRHLVRRRGQEARLRCSPMKGHSHVYWYRQLPEEGLKFMVYLQKENIIDESGMPKERFSAEFPKEGPSILRIQQVVRGDSAAYFCASSLATVGQRATGELFFGEGSRLTVL.

The chain combines TRBV7-6 with TRBJ1-3; TRBD1 might be the D (5 bases). Germline V gene sequence: CDR1 SGHVS, CDR2 FNYEAQ. The CDR3 spans 13 residues. The ends were cut back, 5 bases at V and 6 bases at J, with 11 bases in the middle. The CDR3 region has the DNA TGTGCCAGCAGCCCGACAGCCCAAAACACCATATATTTT. Amino acids: CASSPTAQNTIYF.

This chain connects TRBV2 to TRBJ1-2, with TRBD1 identical over 7 bases. CDR1 and CDR2 from the germline V gene are SNHLY and FYNNEI. The length of the CDR3 is 14 residues. V lost 4 bases, J lost 4 bases, and 6 bases stayed unmatched. The CDR3 nucleotides are TGTGCCAGCAGTGCGTACAGGGGAGGCTATGGCTACACCTTC. Translating gives CASSAYRGGYGYTF.

This clone occurred many times. V gene TRBV7-9 combines with J gene TRBJ2-7, with D perhaps TRBD1 (6 bases). V was trimmed by 0 bases and J by 1 base, leaving 10 bases between them. The CDR3 is 15 residues long. Germline loops: CDR1 SEHNR, CDR2 FQNEAQ (reference sequence). The CDR3, as DNA: TGTGCCAGCAGCTTAGCGGAGGACAGTTCCTACGAGCAGTACTTC. It specifies CASSLAEDSSYEQYF.

V is TRBV5-1 and J is TRBJ2-2, with a weak D call TRBD2 (5 bases). Trimming pared 2 bases from V and 5 bases from J, leaving 10 bases between. Germline-derived CDR1 and CDR2 are SGHRS and YFSETQ. The CDR3 has 14 residues. This chain's CDR3 is CASSLSGSTGELFF. The CDR3 nucleotides are TGCGCCAGCAGCTTATCGGGATCAACCGGGGAGCTGTTTTTT.

This chain joins TRBV7-9 and TRBJ2-7; 15 bases match TRBD2. Trimming removed 5 bases from V and 0 bases from J; junction bases left unmatched: 8. The CDR3 spans 18 residues. Germline-derived CDR1 and CDR2 are SEHNR and FQNEAQ (reference sequence). CDR3 bases: TGTGCCAGCAGCACGGGACTAGCGGGGGGCCTCTCCTCCTACGAGCAGTACTTC. It yields the protein CASSTGLAGGLSSYEQYF.

The chain joins TRBV10-1 to TRBJ1-6; D unresolved. Germline CDR1 reads WNHNN; CDR2 reads SYGVQD (reference sequence). The CDR3 is 14 amino acids. Deletions cut 3 bases from V and 7 bases from J, with 10 bases between. The CDR3 region has the DNA TGCGCCAGCAGTGATACAGTGAAAAATTCACCCCTCCACTTT. Protein sequence: CASSDTVKNSPLHF.

This chain connects TRBV12-3 or TRBV12-4 to TRBJ2-7; 9 bases are a match to TRBD1. This CDR3 contains 12 residues. Trimming took 1 base from V and 11 from J; bases not matched to a gene: 3. The CDR3 spells CASSLGQGEKYF. The CDR3 region has the DNA TGTGCCAGCAGTTTAGGACAGGGGGAGAAGTACTTC.

The V and J genes are TRBV6-4 and TRBJ2-2; 7 bases fit TRBD1. The CDR3 runs to 14 residues. Germline CDR1 and CDR2: MRHNA and SNTAGT. V gave up 2 bases and J gave up 3 bases; unmatched junction bases: 0. CDR3 residues: CASSDGTDTGELFF. In DNA, the CDR3 is TGTGCCAGCAGTGACGGGACAGACACCGGGGAGCTGTTTTTT.

The genes are TRBV27 and TRBJ2-7; D gene unclear. V was pared by 4 bases and J by 2 bases, with 9 bases between. The CDR3 contains 13 residues. CDR1 and CDR2 (germline): MNHEY, SMNVEV (reference sequence). The CDR3 here is CASSYSVTYEQYF. The CDR3 DNA reads TGTGCCAGCAGTTATTCAGTGACCTACGAGCAGTACTTC.

The V gene is TRBV7-8, the J gene TRBJ1-6; 7 bases are shared with TRBD1. V lost 5 bases to trimming and J lost 10 bases; unmatched junction nucleotides: 8. The CDR3 loop spans 14 amino acids. Germline assignment: CDR1 SGHVS and CDR2 FQNEAQ. The CDR3 DNA is TGTGCCAGCAGCCCCGACAGGGTAGACTCACCCCTCCACTTT. Its translation: CASSPDRVDSPLHF.

This chain links TRBV5-1 with TRBJ2-7; the match to TRBD1 covers 10 bases. V shed 6 bases, J shed 3 bases, and the junction held 6 bases outside the gene matches. The CDR3 length is 14 residues. Germline CDR1 SGHRS, CDR2 YFSETQ. CDR3 loop: CASKGDRGIYEQYF. As DNA, the CDR3 is TGCGCCAGCAAGGGGGACAGGGGAATCTACGAGCAGTACTTC.

This clone was recorded only once. The chain employs TRBV19 and TRBJ2-5; D is possibly TRBD2 (8 bases). The germline gives CDR1 LNHDA, CDR2 SQIVND (reference sequence). Trimming cost V 8 bases and J 4 bases, with 20 bases left between them. The CDR3 is made up of 15 amino acids. CDR3 in DNA: TGTGCCAGTGACACAGGGGACGGGGGGGCAGAGACCCAGTACTTC. It codes for CASDTGDGGAETQYF.

The chain couples TRBV5-1 to TRBJ1-1; D unclear. The CDR3 sequence is 11 residues long. Trimming stripped 2 bases from V and 7 bases from J, with 6 bases between. Looked up from germline, CDR1 is SGHRS and CDR2 is YFSETQ. The CDR3 region has the DNA TGCGCCAGCAGCTTTAGCGGTGAAGCTTTCTTT. Residues: CASSFSGEAFF.

This clone was picked up a small number of times. The chain carries TRBV3-1 (or the pseudogene TRBV3-2) and TRBJ1-2; D remains ambiguous. CDR3 length equals 12 residues. CDR1 LGHDT and CDR2 YNNKEL come from the germline V gene (reference sequence). Trimming took 4 bases from V and 10 from J, leaving 13 bases between them. In nucleotides, the CDR3 is TGTGCCAGCAGCCGGGCAGACCCCTTCTACACCTTC. As protein: CASSRADPFYTF.

The CDR3 DNA reads as TGTGCCAGCAGCCCAGACAGGGGGAGAGATGGCTACACCTTC. It encodes CASSPDRGRDGYTF. The genes are TRBV11-2 and TRBJ1-2; 9 bases are a match to TRBD1. With V trimmed by 5 bases and J by 6 bases, 7 bases remained unmatched. This CDR3 spans 14 amino acids. Germline-derived CDR1 and CDR2 are SGHAT and FQNNGV.

This clone was recorded once. The gene calls are TRBV5-1 and TRBJ2-1, with 8 positions matching TRBD1. Trimming removed 3 bases from V and 5 bases from J; junction bases left unmatched: 7. CDR3 length equals 15 residues. The V gene's germline CDR1 is SGHRS and CDR2 YFSETQ. The CDR3: CASSSGQGPHNEQFF. CDR3 in DNA: TGCGCCAGCAGCTCCGGACAGGGCCCGCACAATGAGCAGTTCTTC.

V usage is TRBV30 and J usage is TRBJ1-2, with D perhaps TRBD1 (5 bases). Germline V CDR1 and CDR2: GTSNPN, SVGIG (reference sequence). This CDR3 region has 11 residues. V was clipped by 7 bases and J by 6 bases, with 12 bases between them. The CDR3 DNA reads as TGTGCCTCTGGTCCAGGGAATGGCTACACCTTC. Protein product: CASGPGNGYTF.

This clone was detected only a few times. J is TRBJ1-1 and V is TRBV3-1 (or the pseudogene TRBV3-2), with D possibly matching TRBD1 (6 bases). This CDR3 region has 15 residues. Germline CDR1 reads LGHDT; CDR2 reads YNNKEL (reference sequence). Between the trimmed V and J ends, which lost 5 bases and 5 bases, there was a span of 18 bases. In DNA form, the CDR3 reads TGTGCCAGCAGCAGGGCCGCGACAGGCGGAACTGAAGCTTTCTTT. This codes for CASSRAATGGTEAFF.

V is TRBV7-6 and J is TRBJ1-5; 7 bases agree with TRBD1. This CDR3 region has 15 residues. Germline V gives CDR1 SGHVS, CDR2 FNYEAQ. The trim removed 4 bases at V and 0 bases at J, leaving 3 bases unmatched. The CDR3 region has the DNA TGTGCCAGCAGCTCTGGGACAGCTAGCAATCAGCCCCAGCATTTT. Residues: CASSSGTASNQPQHF.

This chain uses TRBV21-1 with TRBJ1-2; no DNA check was done on the table's D call, TRBD1. TRBV21-1 is designated a pseudogene. This CDR3 has 13 residues. CDR3 sequence: CASSELTVYGYTF. The CDR3 DNA reads TGTGCCAGCAGCGAACTGACAGTCTATGGCTACACCTTC.

There are a few counts of this clone. This chain connects TRBV5-1 to TRBJ2-1; the D gene is possibly TRBD2 (7 bases). The V end lost 2 bases, the J end lost 3 bases, and 15 bases lay between the germline ends. CDR3 length: 16 amino acids. CDR1 and CDR2 from the germline V gene are SGHRS and YFSETQ. DNA for the CDR3: TGCGCCAGCAGCTTAGGTGGGGGGGCCGTCTACAATGAGCAGTTCTTC. It yields the protein CASSLGGGAVYNEQFF. The whole variable domain, remainder taken from reference TRBV5-1 and TRBJ2-1, is KAGVTQTPRYLIKTRGQQVTLSCSPISGHRSVSWYQQTPGQGLQFLFEYFSETQRNKGNFPGRFSGRQFSNSRSEMNVSTLELGDSALYLCASSLGGGAVYNEQFFGPGTRLTVL.

The chain links TRBV6-5 to TRBJ1-2, with D unresolved. Germline assignment: CDR1 MNHEY and CDR2 SVGAGI. The CDR3 covers 13 residues. The V gene lost 5 bases and the J gene lost 0 bases, with 7 bases spanning the gap. CDR3 amino acids: CASSRHTNYGYTF. CDR3 coding DNA: TGTGCCAGCAGTCGACATACTAACTATGGCTACACCTTC.